The clone carrying this T cell receptor beta chain was counted ten times or more. TCRdb re-derived calls from the 5' RACE reads in MiXCR, one entry per CDR3 protein. The repertoire holds some 320,000 distinct CDR3 sequences, with 4% to 5.5% as singletons. Trimming removed 1 base at V and 2 bases at J, with 15 bases between. CDR3 length equals 17 residues. Germline CDR1 reads MGHRA; CDR2 reads YSYEKL. These data belong to a study of T cells after yellow fever vaccination. The rearrangement links TRBV4-1 to TRBJ1-5; D gene uncertain. This specimen consisted of PBMCs, obtained 15 days after the yellow fever booster vaccination. The sequence derives from a man aged 18-30 years who received the YFV17D yellow fever vaccine. The CDR3 DNA follows: TGCGCCAGCAGCCAAGGGCCGGGTGCCGGTCGCAATCAGCCCCAGCATTTT. It is translated as CASSQGPGAGRNQPQHF.